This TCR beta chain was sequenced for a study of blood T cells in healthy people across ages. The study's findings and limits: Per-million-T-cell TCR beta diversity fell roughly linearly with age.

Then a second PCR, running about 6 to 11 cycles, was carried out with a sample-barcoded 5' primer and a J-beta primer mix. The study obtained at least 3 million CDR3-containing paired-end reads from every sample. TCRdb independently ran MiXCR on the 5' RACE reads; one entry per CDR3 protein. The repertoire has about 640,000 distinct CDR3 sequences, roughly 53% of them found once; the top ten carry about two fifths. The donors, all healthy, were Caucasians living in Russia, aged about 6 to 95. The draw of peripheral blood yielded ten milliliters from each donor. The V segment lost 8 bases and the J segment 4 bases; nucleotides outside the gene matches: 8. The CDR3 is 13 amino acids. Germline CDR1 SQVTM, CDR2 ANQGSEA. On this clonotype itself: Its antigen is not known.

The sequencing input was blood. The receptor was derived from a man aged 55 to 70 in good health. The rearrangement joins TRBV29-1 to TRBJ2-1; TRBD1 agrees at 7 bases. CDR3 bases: TGCAGCTCGCCGGGACAGATTTACAATGAGCAGTTCTTC. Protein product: CSSPGQIYNEQFF.